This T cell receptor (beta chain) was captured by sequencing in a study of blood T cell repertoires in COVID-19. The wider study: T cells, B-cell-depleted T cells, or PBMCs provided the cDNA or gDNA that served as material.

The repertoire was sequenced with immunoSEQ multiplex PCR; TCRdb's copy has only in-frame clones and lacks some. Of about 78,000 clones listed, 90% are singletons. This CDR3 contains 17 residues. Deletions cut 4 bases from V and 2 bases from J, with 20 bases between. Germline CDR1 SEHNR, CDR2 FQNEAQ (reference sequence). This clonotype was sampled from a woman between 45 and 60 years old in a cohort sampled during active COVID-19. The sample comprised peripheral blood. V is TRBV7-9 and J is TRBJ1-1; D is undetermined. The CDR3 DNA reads TGTGCCAGCAGCTCGGGAATAACCCCGACGGGAAACACTGAAGCTTTCTTT. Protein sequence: CASSSGITPTGNTEAFF.